The next 8 T cell receptor beta chains were all read from a single sample in a study of T cell repertoires in cytomegalovirus infection. One entry per CDR3 protein, called by TCRdb with MiXCR from the reads. The data hold about 530,000 distinct CDR3 sequences, with approximately 26% observed a single time. The sequenced material came from PBMCs. Every receptor here comes from a human donor in good health (CMV status not recorded). Some clones in this sample may be carry-over from other donors' samples.

The rearrangement joins TRBV5-1 to TRBJ1-2; D uncertain. Germline CDR1 SGHRS, CDR2 YFSETQ. The CDR3 is 15 residues long. The ends were cut back, 0 bases at V and 2 bases at J, with 11 bases in the middle. The CDR3 is CASSLEWAANYGYTF. CDR3 DNA sequence: TGCGCCAGCAGCTTGGAATGGGCTGCAAACTATGGCTACACCTTC. The variable domain in full, completed from reference TRBV5-1 and TRBJ1-2, reads KAGVTQTPRYLIKTRGQQVTLSCSPISGHRSVSWYQQTPGQGLQFLFEYFSETQRNKGNFPGRFSGRQFSNSRSEMNVSTLELGDSALYLCASSLEWAANYGYTFGSGTRLTVV.

V and J are TRBV18 and TRBJ1-2; TRBD1 matches at 7 bases. The CDR3 is 15 residues long. From germline, CDR1 is KGHSH and CDR2 LQKENI. With 3 bases clipped from V and 3 bases from J, the junction kept 7 bases outside the gene matches. The CDR3 nucleotides read TGTGCCAGCTCACCCAGGGGGGCTGGCGACTATGGCTACACCTTC. As protein: CASSPRGAGDYGYTF.

Many counts were recorded for this clonotype. V usage is TRBV7-2 and J usage is TRBJ2-3, with TRBD2 matching 10 bases. Germline assignment: CDR1 SGHTA and CDR2 FQGNSA. This CDR3 is 14 amino acids long. V lost 2 bases and J lost 8; bases outside the gene matches: 4. The CDR3 spells CASSLSSGGSTQYF. The CDR3 coding sequence is TGTGCCAGCAGCTTATCTAGCGGGGGTAGTACGCAGTATTTT. Based on the CDR3 plus reference TRBV7-2 and TRBJ2-3, the full variable domain is GAGVSQSPSNKVTEKGKDVELRCDPISGHTALYWYRQSLGQGLEFLIYFQGNSAPDKSGLPSDRFSAERTGGSVSTLTIQRTQQEDSAVYLCASSLSSGGSTQYFGPGTRLTVL.

The chain has TRBV2 and TRBJ1-5, with 7 bases matching TRBD1. V gave up 5 bases and J gave up 6 bases; unmatched junction bases: 10. Germline lookup yields CDR1 SNHLY and CDR2 FYNNEI. This CDR3 is 15 amino acids long. Here the CDR3 DNA reads TGTGCCAGCAGTCGCGACAGGGCAGGGGTTCAGCCCCAGCATTTT. It yields the protein CASSRDRAGVQPQHF.

This clonotype appeared many times. The chain joins TRBV19 to TRBJ2-5; either TRBD1 or TRBD2 may fit D (5 bases each). This CDR3 is 13 amino acids long. CDR1 and CDR2 from the germline V gene are LNHDA and SQIVND (reference sequence). Trimming left V 9 bases short and J 5 bases short, with 16 bases between. CDR3 in amino acids: CASSRGRGETQYF. Here the CDR3 DNA reads TGTGCCAGCAGCCGGGGCCGAGGGGAGACCCAGTACTTC.

Points on this clonotype: Relative to the germline gene, one junction end is altered; a read error may explain this. The chain has TRBV7-7 and TRBJ1-1; TRBD1 matches 7 bases. This CDR3 contains 16 residues. CDR1 is SSHAT and CDR2 is FNYEAQ in the germline V gene (reference sequence). The DNA for the CDR3 is TGTGCTAGCAGCCCCTTCGGTGGCGGACAGGATGAAGGAGCTTTCTTT. Residues: CASSPFGGGQDEGAFF.

This clonotype was recorded a few times. The rearrangement uses TRBV7-9 and TRBJ2-7; tentative D call: TRBD1 (5 bases). In germline, CDR1 is SEHNR, CDR2 FQNEAQ (reference sequence). This CDR3 is built from 15 residues. V dropped 4 bases and J dropped 0 bases, with 13 bases sitting between them. The CDR3 DNA follows: TGTGCCAGCAGCTCCTGGGGCTTGCGCTCCTACGAGCAGTACTTC. It encodes CASSSWGLRSYEQYF.

The rearrangement joins TRBV6-1 to TRBJ2-2; a possible D gene is TRBD2 (6 bases). This CDR3 region has 16 residues. V was shortened by 2 bases and J by 7 bases, with 17 bases between the two germline ends. CDR1 is MNHNS and CDR2 is SASEGT in the germline V gene. The CDR3 DNA reads as TGTGCCAGCAGTGAACTTCCCTCGGGAGCTAACGGGGAGCTGTTTTTT. This encodes CASSELPSGANGELFF.